A single sample is the source of the 21 T cell receptor beta chains below, sequenced in a study of blood T cells in healthy people across ages (dated by TCRdb to between 2015 and 2016). Libraries were prepared through 5' RACE. The sample was run on an Illumina HiSeq 2500. A second PCR of about 6 to 11 cycles was run with a J-beta primer mix and a sample-barcoded 5' primer. TCRdb itself trimmed the public reads at Q25 with fastp, ran MiXCR and retained productive beta chains. Rows are combined by CDR3 protein, so each entry shows the most common genes and DNA. This sample has hundreds of thousands of distinct CDR3 sequences in its table, and roughly 64% of those were observed once. In total, the top ten clones hold around 20% of the sample. Source material: blood. These receptors were obtained from a man younger than 45 in good health.

This chain joins TRBV5-5 and TRBJ2-3, with D unresolved. V lost 5 bases, J lost 2 bases, and 24 bases lay in between. In germline, CDR1 is SGHKS, CDR2 YYEKEE (reference sequence). The CDR3 length is 18 residues. The CDR3 is CASSSWSTGASPTDTQYF. CDR3 nucleotide sequence: TGTGCCAGCAGTTCTTGGTCTACGGGCGCTTCACCCACAGATACGCAGTATTTT.

The chain employs TRBV4-2 and TRBJ2-1, with D perhaps matching TRBD2 (6 bases). The CDR3 has 14 amino acids. V gave up 0 bases and J gave up 15 bases, with 18 bases separating them. Germline CDR1 reads LGHNA; CDR2 reads YNFKEQ. The CDR3 spells CASSQDTGTPRPFF. The CDR3 DNA follows: TGTGCCAGCAGCCAAGATACCGGGACTCCAAGGCCGTTCTTC.

The chain employs TRBV4-2 and TRBJ1-2; TRBD1 matches at 8 bases. CDR3 length: 16 residues. Germline CDR1 and CDR2: LGHNA and YNFKEQ. Trimming took 1 base from V and 6 from J; bases not matched to a gene: 10. For the CDR3, the DNA is TGTGCCAGCAGCCAAGTTACCACAGGGGGAAGGCATGGCTACACCTTC. Protein product: CASSQVTTGGRHGYTF.

The V gene is TRBV5-1, the J gene TRBJ1-6; D is undetermined. The CDR3 is made up of 17 amino acids. V dropped 4 bases and J dropped 0 bases, with 14 bases sitting between them. Germline CDR1 reads SGHRS; CDR2 reads YFSETQ. The CDR3 spells CASSPEAGSSYNSPLHF. The DNA of the CDR3 is TGCGCCAGCAGCCCCGAGGCGGGGAGCTCCTATAATTCACCCCTCCACTTT.

For this clonotype: One end of the junction fails to match germline, which may point to a read error. The gene calls are TRBV28 and TRBJ2-1, with a possible D match to TRBD2 (6 bases). The CDR3 is 13 residues long. CDR1 is MDHEN and CDR2 is SYDVKM in the germline V gene. CDR3 in DNA: TGTGTCAGCTGGTCTAGCGACGTGAATGAGCAGTTCTTC. It specifies CVSWSSDVNEQFF. Supplemented by reference TRBV28 and TRBJ2-1, the full variable domain reads DVKVTQSSRYLVKRTGEKVFLECVQDMDHENMFWYRQDPGLGLRLIYFSYDVKMKEKGDIPEGYSVSREKKERFSLILESASTNQTSMYLCVSWSSDVNEQFFGPGTRLTVL.

This clonotype has a single count. The chain employs TRBV4-1 and TRBJ1-5; TRBD1 matches 9 bases. The CDR3 consists of 16 residues. The germline V gene has CDR1 MGHRA and CDR2 YSYEKL. The J segment lost 4 bases and the V segment lost 4 bases, leaving 8 bases of the junction unmatched. The CDR3 loop reads CASSLEGQGKNQPQHF. The CDR3 region has the DNA TGCGCCAGCAGCCTCGAAGGACAGGGGAAAAATCAGCCCCAGCATTTT.

This clonotype was detected a few times. The gene calls are TRBV29-1 and TRBJ2-5, with 11 bases that match TRBD1. With 6 bases clipped from V and 4 bases from J, the junction kept 4 bases outside the gene matches. The CDR3 runs 13 residues. Germline CDR1 is SQVTM and CDR2 is ANQGSEA. CDR3 sequence: CSVGQGAIETQYF. DNA of the CDR3: TGCAGCGTCGGACAGGGGGCCATAGAGACCCAGTACTTC.

The CDR3 coding sequence is TGTGCCAGCAGTACAAAGCGGGAGTTAAGGTACAATGAGCAGTACTTC. Translating it yields CASSTKRELRYNEQYF. V is TRBV6-6 and J is TRBJ2-1; 8 nucleotides align to TRBD2. The J call may be wrong; the DNA end is better matched by TRBJ2-7. In germline, CDR1 is MNHNY, CDR2 SVGAGI (reference sequence). The length of the CDR3 is 16 residues.

This clonotype was seen a handful of times. A much more abundant neighbour one base away suggests this may be a read error. This chain links TRBV15 with TRBJ2-5; no reliable D call. The V end was cut by 1 base, the J end by 11 bases, with 20 bases between. The CDR3 contains 15 residues. In germline, CDR1 is LNHNV, CDR2 YYDKDF (reference sequence). The CDR3 sequence: CATSRVGLRGNEQYF. The CDR3, as DNA: TGTGCCACCAGCAGAGTGGGCCTTAGAGGCAATGAGCAGTACTTC.

The chain couples TRBV20-1 to TRBJ2-1; D may correspond to TRBD1 or TRBD2 (5 bases each). Germline V gives CDR1 DFQATT, CDR2 SNEGSKA (reference sequence). CDR3 length equals 15 residues. V lost 0 bases to trimming and J lost 8 bases, with 17 bases between them. CDR3: CSARDPQGAIYEQFF. In nucleotides, the CDR3 is TGCAGTGCTAGAGATCCCCAGGGAGCTATCTATGAGCAGTTCTTC.

The chain has TRBV20-1 and TRBJ2-1; D is unclear. Per the germline V gene, CDR1 is DFQATT and CDR2 is SNEGSKA (reference sequence). The V end lost 4 bases, the J end lost 10 bases, and 14 bases lay between the germline ends. The CDR3 consists of 12 residues. The CDR3 here is CSATADREEQFF. CDR3 coding DNA: TGCAGTGCTACTGCGGACCGCGAGGAGCAGTTCTTC.

This clonotype turned up a few times. V gene TRBV3-1 combines with J gene TRBJ2-7; 7 positions match TRBD1. The CDR3 runs 13 residues. Germline CDR1 LGHDT, CDR2 YNNKEL (reference sequence). Losses at the gene ends were 3 bases for V and 2 bases for J; bases not matched to a gene: 1. The CDR3 reads CASSQGQTYEQYF. The CDR3, as DNA: TGTGCCAGCAGCCAGGGACAGACCTACGAGCAGTACTTC.

The chain uses TRBV27 and TRBJ2-2; the D is unclear. The CDR3 runs to 16 residues. V was pared by 1 base and J by 1 base, with 10 bases between. The germline V gene encodes CDR1 MNHEY and CDR2 SMNVEV (reference sequence). This CDR3 reads CASSLYPSMNTGELFF. The CDR3 bases are TGTGCCAGCAGTTTATACCCGTCGATGAACACCGGGGAGCTGTTTTTT.

This clonotype appeared many times. The chain combines TRBV25-1 with TRBJ2-7; perhaps TRBD1 as D (5 bases). Germline loops: CDR1 MGHDK, CDR2 SYGVNS. Trimming cost V 2 bases and J 4 bases, with 15 bases left between them. This CDR3 has 15 amino acids. The CDR3 sequence is CASSEGAHGSYEQYF. The CDR3 DNA follows: TGTGCCAGCAGTGAAGGGGCTCACGGTTCGTACGAGCAGTACTTC.

The chain has TRBV12-3 or TRBV12-4 and TRBJ2-7; D might be TRBD2 (5 bases). The CDR3 extends over 13 amino acids. With 5 bases removed from V and 7 bases from J, the gap between germline ends came to 15 bases. The CDR3 region has the DNA TGTGCCAGCAGTCCCGTCTGGGGAGAGGAGCAGTACTTC. Protein sequence: CASSPVWGEEQYF.

The V gene is TRBV2, the J gene TRBJ2-4, with TRBD1 identical over 9 bases. The J call may be incorrect, as the DNA end agrees better with TRBJ2-7. CDR1 and CDR2 (germline): SNHLY, FYNNEI. This CDR3 region has 16 residues. In nucleotides, the CDR3 is TGTGCCAGCAGTCGGGGACAGGGACACCTCCCCTACGAGCAGTACTTC. Protein product: CASSRGQGHLPYEQYF.

The CDR3 reads CASSKVPDRETFF. In DNA, the CDR3 is TGTGCCAGCAGCAAAGTCCCGGACAGGGAGACTTTCTTT. V usage is TRBV5-6 and J usage is TRBJ1-1; TRBD1 agrees at 8 bases. This CDR3 has 13 amino acids. Germline loops: CDR1 SGHDT, CDR2 YYEEEE. V trimming: 4 bases; J trimming: 12 bases; junction bases outside the gene matches: 11.

The chain is built from TRBV20-1 and TRBJ1-1, with D hard to call. CDR1 and CDR2 (germline): DFQATT, SNEGSKA (reference sequence). This CDR3 spans 15 amino acids. With 0 bases removed from V and 3 bases from J, the gap between germline ends came to 14 bases. This chain's CDR3 is CSARDRPTLHTEAFF. The CDR3 nucleotides are TGCAGTGCTAGAGATAGGCCAACCCTTCACACTGAAGCTTTCTTT.

This chain connects TRBV7-2 to TRBJ1-4; a possible D gene is TRBD1 (6 bases). V was trimmed by 4 bases and J by 5 bases, leaving 14 bases between them. This CDR3 contains 15 residues. Germline V gene sequence: CDR1 SGHTA, CDR2 FQGNSA. CDR3 region: CASSWGGAGNEKLFF. The CDR3 coding sequence is TGTGCCAGCAGCTGGGGGGGGGCCGGAAATGAAAAACTGTTTTTT. Full variable domain (remainder filled in from reference TRBV7-2 and TRBJ1-4): GAGVSQSPSNKVTEKGKDVELRCDPISGHTALYWYRQSLGQGLEFLIYFQGNSAPDKSGLPSDRFSAERTGGSVSTLTIQRTQQEDSAVYLCASSWGGAGNEKLFFGSGTQLSVL.

The gene calls are TRBV20-1 and TRBJ2-5; 9 positions match TRBD2. This CDR3 comprises 15 residues. J gave up 4 bases and V 4 bases, and 10 bases lay outside the gene matches. The germline V gene has CDR1 DFQATT and CDR2 SNEGSKA (reference sequence). CDR3 residues: CSAISGRSGGETQYF. CDR3 sequence (DNA): TGCAGTGCTATAAGCGGGAGGTCGGGAGGAGAGACCCAGTACTTC.

This clonotype came up a few times. The V call is TRBV29-1, the J call TRBJ2-7; D possibly corresponds to TRBD1 (6 bases). The CDR3 length is 12 residues. The V gene's germline CDR1 is SQVTM and CDR2 ANQGSEA. Trimming stripped 7 bases from V and 3 bases from J, with 13 bases between. Here the CDR3 reads CSALRGGYEQYF. In DNA form, the CDR3 reads TGCAGCGCCCTGCGAGGGGGCTACGAGCAGTACTTC.